These T cell receptor beta chains were read from a single sample in a study of cytomegalovirus exposure and HLA in healthy donors. TCRdb keeps only in-frame clones here, not all; method: immunoSEQ multiplex PCR. The table shows 120,000 to 150,000 clones, with about four fifths occurring only once. Specimen: PBMCs. These receptors all stem from a man aged 35-49 years in good health and CMV-seropositive. CDR3s leave out the opening cysteine and the closing phenylalanine or tryptophan.

j_call: TRBJ2-1
v_call: TRBV7-3
cdr3_aa: ASSPRGDGEQF

j_call: TRBJ2-2
v_call: TRBV9
cdr3_aa: ASSIGQGDGELF

j_call: TRBJ1-4
v_call: TRBV29-1
cdr3_aa: SVPAGTGVEKLF

j_call: TRBJ2-2
v_call: TRBV14
cdr3_aa: ASSQRLAGELF

j_call: TRBJ1-1
v_call: TRBV7-2
cdr3_aa: ASANEEAF

j_call: TRBJ2-1
v_call: TRBV7-3
cdr3_aa: ASSLMGLAGEQF

j_call: TRBJ1-1
v_call: TRBV5-1
cdr3_aa: ASSYGQGASATEAF

j_call: TRBJ2-7
v_call: TRBV6-1
cdr3_aa: ASSVTSGEVYEQY

j_call: TRBJ2-7
v_call: TRBV7-6
cdr3_aa: ASSRGASQGPYEQY

j_call: TRBJ2-7
v_call: TRBV30
cdr3_aa: AWSLGVSDEQY

j_call: TRBJ2-7
v_call: TRBV7-2
cdr3_aa: ASSLARRGRGRHEQY

j_call: TRBJ1-1
v_call: TRBV30
cdr3_aa: AWRGGAEAF

j_call: TRBJ2-7
v_call: TRBV10-3
cdr3_aa: AISGGQGPYEQY

j_call: TRBJ2-7
v_call: TRBV14
cdr3_aa: ASSPWSSSHEQY

j_call: TRBJ1-5
v_call: TRBV30
cdr3_aa: AWSVQSNQPQH

j_call: TRBJ2-5
v_call: TRBV7-8
cdr3_aa: ASRTYQETQY

j_call: TRBJ2-7
v_call: TRBV29-1
cdr3_aa: SVEGSYLGGTYEQY

j_call: TRBJ2-3
v_call: TRBV7-3
cdr3_aa: ASSQGLSTDTQY

j_call: TRBJ2-5
v_call: TRBV6-5
cdr3_aa: ASIGNEGGETQY

j_call: TRBJ2-2
v_call: TRBV5-1
cdr3_aa: ASSARAGTGAGELF

j_call: TRBJ1-4
v_call: TRBV10-3
cdr3_aa: ATMDRTATNEKLF

j_call: TRBJ2-1
v_call: TRBV19
cdr3_aa: ASSTVDRGENEQF

j_call: TRBJ1-3
v_call: TRBV5-4
cdr3_aa: ASSPDSRSSGNTIY

j_call: TRBJ1-2
v_call: TRBV11-3
cdr3_aa: ASSLTGGGYT

j_call: TRBJ2-2
v_call: TRBV7-9
cdr3_aa: SSSLIQGATGELF

j_call: TRBJ1-1
v_call: TRBV18
cdr3_aa: ASSPGGGNTEAF

j_call: TRBJ1-4
v_call: TRBV4-3
cdr3_aa: ASSQRARPHEKLF